These 3 T cell receptor beta chains originate from one sample sequenced in a study of T cell clusters in autoimmune cytopenias. TRB was amplified from roughly 0.25 ug of peripheral blood genomic DNA per sample. One tube held mixed TRB-A and TRB-B primer pools for touch-down PCR. No DNA is given; TCRdb re-called the multiplex PCR reads and lists each CDR3 protein once. Its listing shows some 7,800 distinct CDR3 sequences. Sequenced sample: peripheral blood. The receptor set was obtained from a human donor with an autoimmune cytopenia or autoimmune hepatitis (not recorded which).

This rearrangement joins TRBV5-1 to TRBJ2-1. Germline CDR1 SGHRS, CDR2 YFSETQ. CDR3 length equals 11 residues. The CDR3 sequence is CASSLENEQFF.

The chain has TRBV5-6 and TRBJ1-5. CDR1 is SGHDT, CDR2 YYEEEE, per germline. There are 15 residues in the CDR3. The CDR3 is CASSFNRYSNQPQHF.

The chain joins TRBV29-1 to TRBJ2-7; TCRdb indicates TRBD1, and absent DNA this call remains unverified. Looked up from germline, CDR1 is SQVTM and CDR2 is ANQGSEA. This CDR3 spans 11 amino acids. The CDR3: CSVGGSYEQYF.